This TCR beta chain was identified during a study of Tregs in tolerant kidney transplant recipients. Broader study findings: Few patients were studied, so findings need validation in larger groups. Tolerant patients' donor-specific Tregs expanded beyond overall Tregs, suggesting antigen-driven growth.

About this clone: Its antigen is currently unknown.

Libraries were prepared by immunoSEQ multiplex PCR; TCRdb keeps only in-frame clonotypes and omits some of them. The table has around 74,000 clones, 95% to 98% seen once. CD4+CD25+CD127- Tregs, CD4+CD25- non-Tregs, CD4 and CD8 cells were sorted. This specimen was CD4+ T cells from blood, taken before the transplant. This clonotype was obtained from a human donor who received a combined kidney and bone marrow transplant.

The CDR3 loop is CASRPAGITDTQYF. The CDR3 nucleotides are TGCGCCAGCAGACCCGCGGGGATCACAGATACGCAGTATTTT. This chain links TRBV4-3 with TRBJ2-3, with TRBD2 as a possible D gene (6 bases). Germline-derived CDR1 and CDR2 are LGHNA and YSLEER. This CDR3 is built from 14 residues. The V and J ends lost 6 bases and 2 bases respectively, with 12 bases between them.